The 31 T cell receptor beta chains presented below share a single source sample, sequenced in a study of tumor-infiltrating lymphocytes in oesophageal squamous cell carcinoma. TCRdb re-called the PCR reads with MiXCR, one entry per CDR3 protein. Of around 12,000 distinct CDR3 sequences in the sample, 50% to 65% were seen once. Sequencing was done on a sample of esophageal tumor tissue. All receptors come from a female donor with esophageal squamous cell carcinoma.

The CDR3: CASTSAGGKQYF. CDR3 in DNA: TGTGCCAGCACCTCGGCGGGCGGGAAGCAGTACTTC. This rearrangement joins TRBV11-2 to TRBJ2-7; maybe TRBD2 (6 bases). Germline CDR1 is SGHAT and CDR2 is FQNNGV. Between the trimmed V and J ends, which lost 7 bases and 8 bases, there was a span of 15 bases. The CDR3 is made up of 12 amino acids.

There are a few counts of this clonotype. V usage is TRBV6-1 and J usage is TRBJ2-1; no reliable D call. The V end lost 5 bases, the J end lost 4 bases, and 12 bases lay between the germline ends. Germline V lookup: CDR1 MNHNS, CDR2 SASEGT. This CDR3 is 14 amino acids long. CDR3 protein: CASSSVTEYNEQFF. The DNA for the CDR3 is TGTGCCAGCAGTTCCGTGACGGAATACAATGAGCAGTTCTTC.

This chain joins TRBV10-1 and TRBJ2-1; 8 bases agree with TRBD1. CDR3 length: 15 amino acids. Germline loops: CDR1 WNHNN, CDR2 SYGVQD (reference sequence). Trimming took 3 bases from V and 6 from J; bases not matched to a gene: 7. The CDR3 DNA reads as TGCGCCAGCAGTGACCGTGCAGGGGGCGCCAATGAGCAGTTCTTC. This encodes CASSDRAGGANEQFF.

The J gene is TRBJ2-7, the V gene TRBV5-1; 10 bases are shared with TRBD1. Trimming at V came to 5 bases and at J to 2 bases, leaving 4 bases not matched to a gene. Germline assignment: CDR1 SGHRS and CDR2 YFSETQ. The CDR3 is made up of 14 amino acids. Here the CDR3 DNA reads TGCGCCAGCAGGCCGGACAGGGGGGCCTACGAGCAGTACTTC. This gives the protein CASRPDRGAYEQYF.

The sample holds many counts of this clonotype. V usage is TRBV7-9 and J usage is TRBJ2-7; D unclear. The ends were cut back, 1 base at V and 5 bases at J, with 12 bases in the middle. The CDR3 length is 14 residues. CDR1 is SEHNR and CDR2 is FQNEAQ in the germline V gene (reference sequence). The CDR3 DNA follows: TGTGCCAGCAGCTTAGGGCTCACCCCGGACGAGCAGTACTTC. Translating gives CASSLGLTPDEQYF.

This clonotype was observed at least ten times. The gene calls are TRBV3-1 and TRBJ1-6; TRBD1 aligns across 8 bases. The V and J ends lost 3 bases and 7 bases, in that order; junction bases with no gene match: 2. This CDR3 spans 14 amino acids. CDR1 LGHDT and CDR2 YNNKEL come from the germline V gene (reference sequence). In nucleotides, the CDR3 is TGTGCCAGCAGCCATGGACAGGGAAATTCACCCCTCCACTTT. Translated, it gives CASSHGQGNSPLHF.

CDR3 in DNA: TGCGCCAGCAGCCAAACAGGGAGGGAGAATTATGGCTACACCTTC. It encodes CASSQTGRENYGYTF. The chain joins TRBV4-1 to TRBJ1-2; D may be TRBD1 (6 bases). The CDR3 loop spans 15 amino acids. In germline, CDR1 is MGHRA, CDR2 YSYEKL. The V end lost 2 bases, the J end lost 5 bases, and 15 bases lay between the germline ends.

This clonotype was detected ten times or more. J is TRBJ1-2 and V is TRBV12-3 or TRBV12-4, with TRBD1 matching 10 bases. The CDR3 runs 13 residues. With 6 bases clipped from V and 7 bases from J, the junction kept 5 bases outside the gene matches. CDR3 nucleotide sequence: TGTGCCAGCAGCGACAGGGGGCGTGGTGGCTACACCTTC. Amino acid sequence: CASSDRGRGGYTF.

Concerning this clonotype itself: One end of the junction varies from germline; a read error may be responsible. CDR3 sequence reads: CASSYGQGFYEQYF. The CDR3 DNA follows: TGTGCCAGCAGCTACGGACAGGGTTTCTACGAGCAGTACTTT. J is TRBJ2-7 and V is TRBV7-2; 8 bases map to TRBD1. The CDR3 has 14 amino acids. Germline V gene data show CDR1 as SGHTA and CDR2 as FQGNSA. The variable domain in full, with the rest retrieved from reference TRBV7-2 and TRBJ2-7, is GAGVSQSPSNKVTEKGKDVELRCDPISGHTALYWYRQSLGQGLEFLIYFQGNSAPDKSGLPSDRFSAERTGGSVSTLTIQRTQQEDSAVYLCASSYGQGFYEQYFGPGTRLTVT.

The rearrangement joins TRBV7-3 to TRBJ1-2, with D unresolved. The germline gives CDR1 SGHTA, CDR2 FQGTGA. V was pared by 2 bases and J by 2 bases, with 9 bases between. The CDR3 length is 14 residues. The CDR3 region has the DNA TGTGCCAGCAGCTTATACGGCGGAAACTATGGCTACACCTTC. Residues: CASSLYGGNYGYTF.

The chain links TRBV7-9 to TRBJ1-1; 7 bases are a match to TRBD1. Germline assignment: CDR1 SEHNR and CDR2 FQNEAQ (reference sequence). The CDR3 runs to 18 residues. V lost 5 bases to trimming and J lost 0 bases; unmatched junction nucleotides: 15. The CDR3 loop is CASSTRQGGVFMNTEAFF. In DNA form, the CDR3 reads TGTGCCAGCAGCACAAGACAGGGTGGGGTTTTCATGAACACTGAAGCTTTCTTT. Full variable domain (outside the CDR3, taken from reference TRBV7-9 and TRBJ1-1): DTGVSQNPRHKITKRGQNVTFRCDPISEHNRLYWYRQTLGQGPEFLTYFQNEAQLEKSRLLSDRFSAERPKGSFSTLEIQRTEQGDSAMYLCASSTRQGGVFMNTEAFFGQGTRLTVV.

The V gene is TRBV6-1, the J gene TRBJ2-3; D is perhaps TRBD2 (5 bases). The J call may be mistaken, given a closer DNA end match to TRBJ2-7. The length of the CDR3 is 13 residues. The germline V gene has CDR1 MNHNS and CDR2 SASEGT. The CDR3 region is CASMPEGTYEQYF. The CDR3 DNA follows: TGTGCCAGCATGCCTGAGGGCACCTACGAGCAGTACTTC.

This clonotype was counted many times. J is TRBJ2-1 and V is TRBV7-6; possible D gene TRBD2, 6 bases. Germline V gives CDR1 SGHVS, CDR2 FNYEAQ. Trimming pared 7 bases from V and 1 base from J, leaving 8 bases between. The CDR3 has 13 residues. This chain's CDR3 is CASTSGSYNEQFF. The CDR3 coding sequence is TGTGCCAGCACGAGCGGGTCCTACAATGAGCAGTTCTTC.

The chain joins TRBV12-3 or TRBV12-4 to TRBJ1-1; unclear D gene. Deletions cut 6 bases from V and 6 bases from J, with 11 bases between. The CDR3 spans 12 residues. CDR3 in amino acids: CASSLVVSEAFF. CDR3 in DNA: TGTGCCAGCAGCCTGGTAGTTTCTGAAGCTTTCTTT.

This clonotype was recorded only once. The V call is TRBV6-8, the J call TRBJ2-5, with 11 bases identical to TRBD1. CDR1 MNHGY and CDR2 SAAAGT come from the germline V gene. V gave up 8 bases and J gave up 4 bases; unmatched junction bases: 15. The CDR3 loop spans 17 amino acids. CDR3 amino acids: CASGRYAGTGGRETQYF. The CDR3 nucleotides read TGTGCCAGCGGACGATATGCCGGGACAGGGGGGAGAGAGACCCAGTACTTC.

V usage is TRBV12-3 or TRBV12-4 and J usage is TRBJ2-5, with D tentatively TRBD1 (6 bases). Trimming shortened V by 4 bases and J by 2 bases, and 20 bases separated the two germline ends. The CDR3 runs to 17 residues. The chain's CDR3 is CASSSSPWGPEQETQYF. The CDR3 coding sequence is TGTGCCAGCAGTTCCTCCCCCTGGGGGCCAGAGCAAGAGACCCAGTACTTC.

The CDR3 bases are TGTGCCAGCAGCTTAATCGGGCCAGGGGGCTACAATGAGCAGTACTTC. Protein sequence: CASSLIGPGGYNEQYF. V usage is TRBV7-9 and J usage is TRBJ2-4, with 8 bases lining up with TRBD1. Germline V gene data show CDR1 as SEHNR and CDR2 as FQNEAQ (reference sequence). The junction had 16 bases not matched to a gene; V was cut back by 2 bases and J by 13 bases. The CDR3 spans 16 residues.

This clonotype was observed a few times. The chain carries TRBV7-2 and TRBJ2-1; D gene uncertain. The CDR3 runs to 12 residues. Germline V gene data show CDR1 as SGHTA and CDR2 as FQGNSA. V lost 2 bases to trimming and J lost 4 bases, with 3 bases between them. The CDR3 nucleotides read TGTGCCAGCAGCTTATTATACAATGAGCAGTTCTTC. Its protein product is CASSLLYNEQFF.

The chain recombines TRBV12-3 or TRBV12-4 with TRBJ2-5; D uncertain. The J call is doubtful: the DNA matches TRBJ1-2 better. The CDR3 has 13 amino acids. The CDR3 bases are TGTGCCAGCAGTTTAGGGATCAACTATGGCTACACCTTC. This translates into CASSLGINYGYTF.

This clonotype came up a few times. The rearrangement joins TRBV7-2 to TRBJ2-5; TRBD2 agrees at 12 bases. The CDR3 has 15 residues. J was trimmed by 5 bases and V by 5 bases; bases with no gene match: 6. Looked up from germline, CDR1 is SGHTA and CDR2 is FQGNSA. CDR3 residues: CASSLQTSGGETQYF. The CDR3 bases are TGTGCCAGCAGCCTCCAGACTAGCGGGGGCGAGACCCAGTACTTC.

This clonotype was picked up many times. V usage is TRBV19 and J usage is TRBJ2-3; 12 bases line up with TRBD2. Germline V CDR1 and CDR2: LNHDA, SQIVND (reference sequence). This CDR3 contains 16 residues. The ends lost 7 bases at V and 5 bases at J; junction bases unmatched: 10. This chain's CDR3 is CASISRTSGMGDTQYF. DNA for the CDR3: TGTGCCAGTATCTCCCGGACTAGCGGGATGGGAGATACGCAGTATTTT. The full variable domain, rest sourced from reference TRBV19 and TRBJ2-3, is DGGITQSPKYLFRKEGQNVTLSCEQNLNHDAMYWYRQDPGQGLRLIYYSQIVNDFQKGDIAEGYSVSREKKESFPLTVTSAQKNPTAFYLCASISRTSGMGDTQYFGPGTRLTVL.

This clonotype appeared once. The chain recombines TRBV28 with TRBJ2-1; 9 nucleotides line up with TRBD1. The J call is in doubt because the DNA end fits TRBJ2-7 better. Germline loops: CDR1 MDHEN, CDR2 SYDVKM. The CDR3 is 14 residues long. CDR3 DNA: TGTGCCAGCAGTTTATTACAGGGGGCGCGGGAGCAGTACTTC. It specifies CASSLLQGAREQYF.

The CDR3 reads CASRTGQGLGETQYF. The DNA for the CDR3 is TGTGCCAGCAGGACCGGACAGGGCCTCGGAGAGACCCAGTACTTC. The rearrangement uses TRBV6-6 and TRBJ2-7, with 8 positions matching TRBD1. The J call is doubtful: the DNA matches TRBJ2-5 better. This CDR3 has 15 amino acids. The germline V gene has CDR1 MNHNY and CDR2 SVGAGI (reference sequence).

The CDR3 nucleotides read TGTGCCAGCAGCTCCGGGACTAGTTTCGGGTTCTACGAGCAGTACTTC. This translates into CASSSGTSFGFYEQYF. The rearrangement joins TRBV7-8 to TRBJ2-1; 8 bases map to TRBD2. The J call may be faulty, since TRBJ2-7 better matches the DNA end. Germline V gives CDR1 SGHVS, CDR2 FQNEAQ. The CDR3 loop spans 16 amino acids.

The rearrangement joins TRBV7-2 to TRBJ1-3, with TRBD1 identical over 9 bases. From germline, CDR1 is SGHTA and CDR2 FQGNSA. This CDR3 has 16 residues. V trimming: 1 base; J trimming: 3 bases; junction bases outside the gene matches: 4. The CDR3 sequence is CASSLDRGPRGNTIYF. CDR3 DNA: TGTGCCAGCAGCTTAGACAGGGGGCCTCGTGGAAACACCATATATTTT.

This clonotype is labeled as large. The chain employs TRBV6-1 and TRBJ2-1, with D possibly matching TRBD2 (6 bases). This CDR3 region has 13 residues. Germline V gene sequence: CDR1 MNHNS, CDR2 SASEGT. With 6 bases removed from V and 0 bases from J, the gap between germline ends came to 6 bases. The CDR3 here is CASRTSSYNEQFF. As DNA, the CDR3 is TGTGCCAGCAGGACTAGCTCCTACAATGAGCAGTTCTTC.

This clonotype was recorded only once. The gene calls are TRBV12-3 or TRBV12-4 and TRBJ2-6; TRBD1 agrees at 7 bases. The DNA matches TRBJ1-2 better at its end, which makes the J call doubtful. This CDR3 has 13 residues. CDR3 DNA sequence: TGTGCCAGCTCAGACAGGGAGACCTATGGCTACACCTTC. This translates into CASSDRETYGYTF.

The sample holds a few counts of this clonotype. J is TRBJ2-1 and V is TRBV7-2; the D is unclear. The length of the CDR3 is 16 residues. V was trimmed by 1 base and J by 2 bases, leaving 12 bases between them. Germline V gene sequence: CDR1 SGHTA, CDR2 FQGNSA. The CDR3 protein is CASSLDASFTYNEQFF. CDR3 nucleotide sequence: TGTGCCAGCAGCTTAGACGCATCGTTTACCTACAATGAGCAGTTCTTC.

To note about this clonotype: A much larger clone differs by one base, so this may be a read error. The chain uses TRBV19 and TRBJ2-6; D may match TRBD1 or TRBD2 (5 bases each). The J call could be wrong; TRBJ2-7 is a better fit for the DNA end. The germline gives CDR1 LNHDA, CDR2 SQIVND (reference sequence). This CDR3 is 13 amino acids long. CDR3 sequence reads: CASSITGTNEQYF. The CDR3 DNA follows: TGTGCCAGTAGTATTACCGGGACCAATGAGCAGTACTTC.

This clonotype has only a few counts. This may be a read error, as it is one base from a much larger clone. J is TRBJ2-3 and V is TRBV28; 11 bases fit TRBD2. Trimming removed 2 bases from V and 14 bases from J; junction bases left unmatched: 15. The CDR3 totals 16 residues. CDR1 MDHEN and CDR2 SYDVKM come from the germline V gene. The CDR3 sequence: CASSLASSGRTGELYF. The CDR3 nucleotides read TGTGCCAGCAGTTTAGCATCTAGCGGGAGGACCGGGGAGCTGTATTTT.

This clonotype was recorded many times. The chain recombines TRBV7-2 with TRBJ2-4; 7 positions match TRBD2. The J call may be incorrect, as the DNA end agrees better with TRBJ2-1. Per germline, CDR1 SGHTA and CDR2 FQGNSA. The CDR3 spans 14 residues. CDR3 in DNA: TGTGCCAGCAGCCCCCGCGGGGGAATGAATGAGCAGTTCTTC. It specifies CASSPRGGMNEQFF.